The 22 T cell receptor beta chains presented below share a single source sample, sequenced in a study of molecular identifiers for immune sequencing clone quantification. TCRdb fed the PCR reads into MiXCR, producing one record per CDR3 protein. The sample consists of about 630,000 distinct CDR3 sequences, less than 30% of them appearing once. Sequenced: naive CD8+ T cells from blood, with Jurkat cell RNA spiked in. The subset here: FACS-sorted CD8+CD4-CCR7+CD45RA+ naive T cells. These receptor sequences come from a human donor in good health. Some libraries in this study had Jurkat cell RNA spiked in.

This clonotype has just a few counts. The gene calls are TRBV6-5 and TRBJ1-3, with 8 bases lining up with TRBD1. This CDR3 has 16 residues. The ends lost 0 bases at V and 1 base at J; junction bases unmatched: 2. Germline CDR1 and CDR2: MNHEY and SVGAGI. DNA for the CDR3: TGTGCCAGCAGTTACTCGACAGGGGAGTCTGGAAACACCATATATTTT. Its translation: CASSYSTGESGNTIYF.

In its sample, this clonotype was seen a few times. The rearrangement links TRBV7-9 to TRBJ2-5; D is undetermined. This CDR3 is 14 amino acids long. Germline values: CDR1 SEHNR, CDR2 FQNEAQ (reference sequence). V was trimmed by 1 base and J by 2 bases, leaving 8 bases between them. The CDR3 DNA sequence: TGTGCCAGCAGCTTAGAGGCGGTTCAAGAGACCCAGTACTTC. Protein product: CASSLEAVQETQYF.

To note about this clonotype: A read error may explain this, as a much larger clone is one base away. This chain connects TRBV4-3 to TRBJ2-7; D perhaps matches TRBD2 (5 bases). CDR3 size: 15 residues. CDR1 and CDR2 from the germline V gene are LGHNA and YSLEER. V was shortened by 2 bases and J by 2 bases, with 13 bases between the two germline ends. The CDR3 region has the DNA TGCGCCAGCAGCCAATCCGAGACTATAGCCTACGAGCAGTACTTC. This gives the protein CASSQSETIAYEQYF.

The rearrangement links TRBV18 to TRBJ2-1; 13 bases are a match to TRBD2. V was pared by 2 bases and J by 8 bases, with 9 bases of the junction left unmatched. Germline-derived CDR1 and CDR2 are KGHSH and LQKENI. The CDR3 loop spans 17 amino acids. CDR3 DNA: TGTGCCAGCTCACCAGAACCGGGACTAGCGGGATGGGATGAGCAGTTCTTC. Translation gives CASSPEPGLAGWDEQFF.

As concerns this clonotype: The CDR3 carries no conserved terminal phenylalanine or tryptophan, so it likely arises from a read error. This chain connects TRBV6-5 to TRBJ2-5; perhaps TRBD2 as D (5 bases). Germline assignment: CDR1 MNHEY and CDR2 SVGAGI. The ends were cut back, 5 bases at V and 5 bases at J, with 6 bases in the middle. The CDR3 totals 11 residues. CDR3 DNA sequence: TGTGCCAGCAGTCCGGGGGAGACCCAGTACATC. Protein sequence: CASSPGETQYI.

The gene calls are TRBV19 and TRBJ1-1; 7 bases are shared with TRBD1. CDR3 length: 15 amino acids. With V trimmed by 7 bases and J by 5 bases, 13 bases remained unmatched. The V gene's germline CDR1 is LNHDA and CDR2 SQIVND (reference sequence). The CDR3 region has the DNA TGTGCCAGTAACCTACGGACAGGCAGTTTAACTGAAGCTTTCTTT. Translated: CASNLRTGSLTEAFF. The full variable domain, in which reference TRBV19 and TRBJ1-1 provide the parts outside the CDR3, is DGGITQSPKYLFRKEGQNVTLSCEQNLNHDAMYWYRQDPGQGLRLIYYSQIVNDFQKGDIAEGYSVSREKKESFPLTVTSAQKNPTAFYLCASNLRTGSLTEAFFGQGTRLTVV.

The chain carries TRBV7-2 and TRBJ2-5; D remains ambiguous. CDR1 is SGHTA, CDR2 FQGNSA, per germline. This CDR3 is 14 amino acids long. V was cut by 1 base and J by 5 bases, with 11 bases left in between. The CDR3 region has the DNA TGTGCCAGCAGCTTAGTAGGGCTAGATGAGACCCAGTACTTC. Amino acid sequence: CASSLVGLDETQYF.

Details on this clonotype: A much more abundant neighbour one base away suggests this may be a read error. The CDR3 does not end in the conserved phenylalanine or tryptophan, so this is likely a read error. The chain recombines TRBV11-2 with TRBJ2-1, with D hard to call. The germline V gene has CDR1 SGHAT and CDR2 FQNNGV. V shed 1 base and J shed 2 bases, with 6 bases lying between them. The CDR3 has 14 amino acids. The CDR3 region is CASSLGTPYNEQFL. The CDR3 DNA reads as TGTGCCAGCAGCTTAGGTACCCCCTACAATGAGCAGTTCCTC.

This clonotype was counted ten times or more. The V and J genes are TRBV7-9 and TRBJ1-5; no firm D call. Trimming left V 3 bases short and J 3 bases short, with 6 bases between. CDR3 length: 13 amino acids. CDR1 and CDR2 (germline): SEHNR, FQNEAQ (reference sequence). The CDR3 DNA sequence: TGTGCCAGCAGCTTGGACCTCAATCAGCCCCAGCATTTT. This gives the protein CASSLDLNQPQHF.

The chain joins TRBV12-3 or TRBV12-4 to TRBJ1-2, with D possibly TRBD1 on 5 matching bases. The CDR3 spans 17 residues. Trimming took off 0 bases at V and 4 bases at J, with 18 bases between the two ends. The CDR3 here is CASSLALQGHSPYGYTF. For the CDR3, the DNA is TGTGCCAGCAGTTTAGCGCTGCAGGGCCATTCCCCCTATGGCTACACCTTC.

Concerning this clonotype: One base away lies a much larger clone, so this may be a sequencing read error. This chain connects TRBV28 to TRBJ2-7, with D tentatively TRBD2 (6 bases). The CDR3 consists of 14 residues. V lost 5 bases, J lost 2 bases, and 13 bases lay in between. Germline lookup yields CDR1 MDHEN and CDR2 SYDVKM. The CDR3 protein is CASSPEEGTYEQYF. The DNA of the CDR3 is TGTGCCAGCAGTCCTGAGGAGGGTACCTACGAGCAGTACTTC.

A word on this clonotype: A read error is possible here, since a much larger clone lies one base away. The chain has TRBV7-9 and TRBJ1-1; maybe TRBD1 (6 bases). Looked up from germline, CDR1 is SEHNR and CDR2 is FQNEAQ (reference sequence). Trimming stripped 4 bases from V and 3 bases from J, with 15 bases between. This CDR3 has 15 residues. The CDR3 sequence: CASSSRDKGDTEAFF. The DNA of the CDR3 is TGTGCCAGCAGCTCCCGGGACAAGGGGGACACTGAAGCTTTCTTT.

The chain couples TRBV6-2 or TRBV6-3 to TRBJ1-6; D perhaps matches TRBD1 (6 bases). Germline assignment: CDR1 MNHEY and CDR2 SVGEGT. The V end was cut by 6 bases, the J end by 4 bases, with 13 bases between. This CDR3 has 15 amino acids. CDR3 protein: CASRLDRIYNSPLHF. In DNA form, the CDR3 reads TGTGCCAGCAGGTTAGACAGGATTTATAATTCACCCCTCCACTTT.

The chain joins TRBV4-1 to TRBJ2-7; a possible D gene is TRBD1 (7 bases). Per germline, CDR1 MGHRA and CDR2 YSYEKL. The CDR3 sequence is 16 residues long. The V end was cut by 3 bases, the J end by 4 bases, with 19 bases between. CDR3 amino acids: CASSQRLGGGTYEQYF. DNA of the CDR3: TGCGCCAGCAGCCAGAGGCTTGGAGGGGGCACTTACGAGCAGTACTTC.

This clonotype was counted between two and nine times. The rearrangement uses TRBV21-1 and TRBJ2-3; the DNA was not compared with TRBD1, the D call given in the table. TRBV21-1 is designated a pseudogene. The CDR3 runs 14 residues. CDR3 bases: TGTGCCAGCAGCATTAGACAGGGGGTAGATACGCAGTATTTT. This sequence encodes CASSIRQGVDTQYF.

Ten or more counts support this clonotype. The chain has TRBV7-8 and TRBJ2-5; D possibly corresponds to TRBD1 (6 bases). The germline gives CDR1 SGHVS, CDR2 FQNEAQ. The V gene lost 4 bases and the J gene lost 1 base, with 7 bases spanning the gap. This CDR3 is built from 13 residues. In DNA form, the CDR3 reads TGTGCCAGCAGCTGGGACATCCAAGAGACCCAGTACTTC. Its translation is CASSWDIQETQYF. Based on the CDR3 plus reference TRBV7-8 and TRBJ2-5, the full variable domain is GAGVSQSPRYKVAKRGQDVALRCDPISGHVSLFWYQQALGQGPEFLTYFQNEAQLDKSGLPSDRFFAERPEGSVSTLKIQRTQQEDSAVYLCASSWDIQETQYFGPGTRLLVL.

With regard to this clonotype: This may be a read error: a much more frequent sequence differs by one nucleotide. It is likely a read error, because the conserved phenylalanine at the end of the CDR3 is missing. V gene TRBV28 combines with J gene TRBJ2-7, with a weak D call TRBD2 (5 bases). This CDR3 is 15 amino acids long. Germline values: CDR1 MDHEN, CDR2 SYDVKM. Trimming took off 6 bases at V and 2 bases at J, with 17 bases between the two ends. CDR3 nucleotides: TGTGCCAGCAGACCTCTGAGGGAACGAGCCTACGAGCAGTACTCC. This sequence encodes CASRPLRERAYEQYS.

This clonotype occurred many times. J is TRBJ2-3 and V is TRBV7-6; weak D call: TRBD2 (6 bases). Trimming shortened V by 1 base and J by 0 bases, and 11 bases separated the two germline ends. CDR1 and CDR2 from the germline V gene are SGHVS and FNYEAQ. The CDR3 is 16 residues long. The CDR3 sequence is CASSLVGGDSTDTQYF. CDR3 coding DNA: TGTGCCAGCAGCTTAGTGGGCGGGGATAGCACAGATACGCAGTATTTT.

This clonotype has more than one count but fewer than ten. The chain couples TRBV24-1 to TRBJ2-2, with D maybe TRBD2 (5 bases). Germline CDR1 is KGHDR and CDR2 is SFDVKD. The CDR3 is 13 amino acids. Trimming took 8 bases from V and 3 from J, leaving 9 bases between them. DNA for the CDR3: TGTGCCACCAAGGGAGCTCACACCGGGGAGCTGTTTTTT. Its protein is CATKGAHTGELFF.

This clonotype was counted ten times or more. The chain uses TRBV9 and TRBJ2-3; D not resolved. Germline V lookup: CDR1 SGDLS, CDR2 YYNGEE. The length of the CDR3 is 17 residues. V shed 3 bases and J shed 2 bases, with 19 bases lying between them. Here the CDR3 DNA reads TGTGCCAGCAGCGAAAGAATGACACCCTACAACACAGATACGCAGTATTTT. Its translation is CASSERMTPYNTDTQYF.

This clonotype was observed many times. The rearrangement links TRBV7-6 to TRBJ1-5, with D possibly TRBD1 on 6 matching bases. Germline assignment: CDR1 SGHVS and CDR2 FNYEAQ. Trimming took 0 bases from V and 5 from J, leaving 17 bases between them. CDR3 length: 17 amino acids. Here the CDR3 reads CASSLAWASGVDQPQHF. The CDR3, as DNA: TGTGCCAGCAGCTTAGCCTGGGCCTCAGGGGTGGATCAGCCCCAGCATTTT. The whole variable domain, remainder taken from reference TRBV7-6 and TRBJ1-5, is GAGVSQSPRYKVTKRGQDVALRCDPISGHVSLYWYRQALGQGPEFLTYFNYEAQQDKSGLPNDRFSAERPEGSISTLTIQRTEQRDSAMYRCASSLAWASGVDQPQHFGDGTRLSIL.

Of note for this clonotype: This may be a read error, as it is one base from a much larger clone. The chain carries TRBV5-6 and TRBJ2-6; possibly TRBD1 for D (6 bases). The CDR3 consists of 17 residues. The germline V and J ends were trimmed by 2 bases and 3 bases, with 15 bases remaining between them. Looked up from germline, CDR1 is SGHDT and CDR2 is YYEEEE. The CDR3 spells CASSFGTRYGGANVLTF. CDR3 in DNA: TGTGCCAGCAGCTTTGGGACAAGGTATGGTGGGGCCAACGTCCTGACTTTC.